These T cell receptor beta chains were read from a single sample in a study of T cell responses to AZD1222 COVID-19 vaccine. Here immunoSEQ multiplex PCR was the method, and the copy in TCRdb shows in-frame clones only, minus some. The data contain about 73,000 clones, 89% of them singletons. The sequenced sample was peripheral blood, obtained 28 days after the second AZD1222 dose. These receptors came from an adult who received the AZD1222 COVID-19 vaccine. CDR3s include the opening cysteine and the closing phenylalanine or tryptophan. D genes are given only for firm matches. The size of a clone is reported for some rows only, either as once, few or many, or as a class for expanded clones.

j_gene,len,d_gene,abundance,v_gene,CDR3nt,CDR3aa
TRBJ2-1,11,TRBD2,NA,TRBV24-1,TGTGCCACCGCCAGCGGGGGTGAGCAGTTCTTC,CATASGGEQFF
TRBJ2-1,14,TRBD2,once,TRBV9,TGTGCCAGCAGCGTAGTGGTAGCGGGGGGTGAGCAGTTCTTC,CASSVVVAGGEQFF
TRBJ1-6,13,NA,few,TRBV30,TGTGCCTGGAGTGAGCAGGGAAATTCACCCCTCCACTTT,CAWSEQGNSPLHF
TRBJ2-3,13,TRBD1,NA,TRBV28,TGTGCCAGCAGCAGGGACAGCCTAGATACGCAGTATTTT,CASSRDSLDTQYF
TRBJ1-2,15,TRBD1,NA,TRBV29-1,TGCAGCGTTGCCCACCAACAGACAGGGTTGGTGGGCTACACCTTC,CSVAHQQTGLVGYTF
TRBJ1-2,13,NA,once,TRBV18,TGTGCCAGCTCACCACCTTACAGGGACGGCTACACCTTC,CASSPPYRDGYTF
TRBJ1-1,16,NA,NA,TRBV19,TGTGCCAGTAGTATTAAGGGGGACGGCATGAACACTGAAGCTTTCTTT,CASSIKGDGMNTEAFF
TRBJ2-5,14,TRBD2,NA,TRBV11-3,TGTGCCAGCAGCTTAGATAGCGGGTCCAGGACCCAGTACTTC,CASSLDSGSRTQYF
TRBJ2-6,15,NA,NA,TRBV28,TGTGCCATCTCAGTGGTAGGCTCTGGGGCCAACGTCCTGACTTTC,CAISVVGSGANVLTF
TRBJ1-5,13,NA,NA,TRBV6-5,TGTGCCAGCAGTACGGACTGGAATCAGCCCCAGCATTTT,CASSTDWNQPQHF
TRBJ2-5,16,NA,NA,TRBV7-2,TGTGCCAGCACCCCTCCGGGGAGTAGTGACCAAGAGACCCAGTACTTC,CASTPPGSSDQETQYF
TRBJ1-2,14,TRBD1,NA,TRBV29-1,TGCAGCGTCTTACGACAGGGAGCTTTCTATGGCTACACCTTC,CSVLRQGAFYGYTF
TRBJ2-3,15,NA,NA,TRBV5-8,TGTGCCAGCAGAACGAGACTAGGGAGCACAGATACGCAGTATTTT,CASRTRLGSTDTQYF
TRBJ1-1,13,NA,once,TRBV19,TGTGCCAGTAGACCCGACAGAGCAAGTGAAGCTTTCTTT,CASRPDRASEAFF
TRBJ2-1,13,NA,NA,TRBV28,TGTGCCAGCAGTGGGGGACTTTACAATGAGCAGTTCTTC,CASSGGLYNEQFF
TRBJ2-7,13,NA,NA,TRBV4-1,TGCGCCAGCAGCCCACAACCCAACTACGAGCAGTACTTC,CASSPQPNYEQYF
TRBJ1-3,18,NA,few,TRBV24-1,TGTGCCACCAGTGATTCCGTACTAGGGGGGGGCTGTAGAAACACCATATATTTT,CATSDSVLGGGCRNTIYF
TRBJ1-5,14,NA,NA,TRBV18,TGTGCCAGCTCACCACCCTCCTTATCTCAGCCCCAGCATTTT,CASSPPSLSQPQHF
TRBJ1-2,12,NA,once,TRBV6-5,TGTGCCAGCAGGGGGCCTAACTATGGCTACACCTTC,CASRGPNYGYTF
TRBJ2-3,12,NA,NA,TRBV2,TGTGCCAAAAAACAGGGAGCGGATACGCAGTATTTT,CAKKQGADTQYF
TRBJ2-2,17,NA,NA,TRBV30,TGTGCCTGGACGGGGGGGATTAGGGGGCATGACACCGGGGAGCTGTTTTTT,CAWTGGIRGHDTGELFF
TRBJ2-7,16,NA,NA,TRBV6-4,TGTGCCAGCAGTGACCCCCTCGACAGGCCGTGGTTCGAGCAGTACTTC,CASSDPLDRPWFEQYF